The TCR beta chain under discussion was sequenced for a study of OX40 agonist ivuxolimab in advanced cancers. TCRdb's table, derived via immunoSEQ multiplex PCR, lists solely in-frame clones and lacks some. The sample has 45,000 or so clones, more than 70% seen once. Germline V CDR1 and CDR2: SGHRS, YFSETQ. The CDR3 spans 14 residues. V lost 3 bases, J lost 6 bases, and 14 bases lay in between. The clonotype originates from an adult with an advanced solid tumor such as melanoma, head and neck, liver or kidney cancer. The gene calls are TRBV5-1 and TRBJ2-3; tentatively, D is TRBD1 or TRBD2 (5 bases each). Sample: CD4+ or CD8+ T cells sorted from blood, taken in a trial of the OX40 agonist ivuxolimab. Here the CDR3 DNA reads TGCGCCAGCAGCTCGGGACGGTTGCCGGATACGCAGTATTTT. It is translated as CASSSGRLPDTQYF.